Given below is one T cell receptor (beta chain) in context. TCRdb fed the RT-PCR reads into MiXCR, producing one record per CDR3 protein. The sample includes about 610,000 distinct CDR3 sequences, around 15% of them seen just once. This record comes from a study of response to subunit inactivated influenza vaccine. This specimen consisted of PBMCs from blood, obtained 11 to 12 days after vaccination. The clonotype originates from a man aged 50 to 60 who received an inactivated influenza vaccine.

CDR3 in DNA: TGCGCCAGCAGCCAAGGAGCCAGACCGGGGTACGAGCAGTACTTC. Its protein product is CASSQGARPGYEQYF. The chain joins TRBV4-1 to TRBJ2-7; D perhaps matches TRBD2 (5 bases). The CDR3 loop spans 15 amino acids. Germline V lookup: CDR1 MGHRA, CDR2 YSYEKL. Trimming removed 1 base from V and 4 bases from J, with 14 bases in between.